These T cell receptor beta chains were read from a single sample in a study of identical twins. In TCRdb, the 5' RACE reads were re-called with MiXCR into one record per CDR3 protein. The sample has about 250,000 distinct CDR3 sequences; over 13% are singletons. The sequenced sample was memory (CD45RO+) T cells sorted from blood. The source is a woman under 30 in good health. The CDR3 runs from the conserved cysteine through the conserved F or W. Part of the rows lack a size; the others show once, few, many or a class for expanded clones.

CDR3 protein,clone size,J gene,V gene
CASSYGTGGPEGYEQYF,many,TRBJ2-7,TRBV6-5
CASSYGGPWNTEAFF,NA,TRBJ1-1,TRBV6-5
CASSLRQDRSGNTIYF,NA,TRBJ1-3,TRBV5-5
CASRRDGGTLYNEQFF,NA,TRBJ2-1,TRBV6-1
CASSGGTGGRTDTQYF,many,TRBJ2-3,TRBV9
CASSLRGGLYNEQFF,NA,TRBJ2-1,TRBV12-3/TRBV12-4
CASSRTGMATNEKLFF,NA,TRBJ1-4,TRBV7-9
CASSLTDKEETQYF,NA,TRBJ2-5,TRBV18
CASSPQGQGEAFF,NA,TRBJ1-1,TRBV18
CASGLAGTSYEQYF,NA,TRBJ2-7,TRBV13
CASSYRTGEKLFF,many,TRBJ1-4,TRBV5-1
CASSLGNLPGAKNIQYF,many,TRBJ2-4,TRBV7-8
CASSYSQGAQLLEAFF,NA,TRBJ1-1,TRBV6-5
CASSLVGEAIQYF,NA,TRBJ2-4,TRBV5-1
CSALAGQGVNEQFF,NA,TRBJ2-1,TRBV20-1
CASSYRGQIAGVPNTGELFF,NA,TRBJ2-2,TRBV6-2/TRBV6-3
CASSYGPYRDDNEQFF,few,TRBJ2-1,TRBV6-5